This TCR beta chain was obtained from a study of control samples from healthy donors and cancer patients. TCRdb's copy holds only in-frame clones and misses some; the assay was immunoSEQ multiplex PCR. The data show about 120,000 clones, roughly 88% seen once. The V gene lost 0 bases and the J gene lost 4 bases, with 12 bases spanning the gap. Germline V gene lookup returns CDR1 LGHDT and CDR2 YNNKEL (reference sequence). The CDR3 covers 15 residues. The chain carries TRBV3-1 (or the pseudogene TRBV3-2) and TRBJ1-1; D is ambiguous. Source material: blood. This sequence was found in a man aged 40-55 years in good health. CDR3 in amino acids: CASSQESLGVTEAFF. In DNA, the CDR3 is TGTGCCAGCAGCCAAGAATCTTTAGGTGTCACTGAAGCTTTCTTT.